The 22 T cell receptor beta chains reported below all come from one sample, sequenced in a study of cytomegalovirus exposure and HLA in healthy donors. PCR involved 60 Vbeta and 13 Jbeta primers. Data came from immunoSEQ multiplex PCR; TCRdb stores just in-frame clones and leaves some out. The sample has 160,000 or so clones, approximately 77% seen once. The sample taken for sequencing was PBMCs. The receptors here all came from a man aged 30 to 45 in good health and CMV-seropositive.

V gene TRBV29-1 combines with J gene TRBJ2-7; D call uncertain. V was trimmed by 8 bases and J by 6 bases, leaving 17 bases between them. Germline CDR1 and CDR2: SQVTM and ANQGSEA. The CDR3 is 12 residues long. CDR3 amino acids: CSTGYQVGEQYF. The CDR3 nucleotides read TGCAGCACCGGATATCAGGTTGGCGAGCAGTACTTC.

The V call is TRBV18, the J call TRBJ2-1, with 7 positions matching TRBD2. CDR1 is KGHSH, CDR2 LQKENI, per germline. V lost 5 bases and J lost 4; bases outside the gene matches: 8. The CDR3 sequence is 15 residues long. The CDR3: CASSKPGRGYNEQFF. The CDR3 bases are TGTGCCAGCTCAAAACCAGGGAGGGGATACAATGAGCAGTTCTTC.

This chain connects TRBV11-2 to TRBJ2-2; 7 bases match TRBD2. Germline trimming cut 5 bases from V and 2 bases from J; bases unmatched to any gene: 5. CDR1 and CDR2 (germline): SGHAT, FQNNGV. CDR3 size: 15 residues. The CDR3 DNA is TGTGCCAGCAGCCCCGGCGGGGGTAACACCGGGGAGCTGTTTTTT. Translation gives CASSPGGGNTGELFF.

The CDR3, as DNA: TGTGCCAGGCGACTCGAAGTGGGCACAGATACGCAGTATTTT. Translation gives CARRLEVGTDTQYF. This chain uses TRBV11-2 with TRBJ2-3; the D is unclear. This CDR3 comprises 14 residues. V lost 9 bases and J lost 1, with 14 bases in between. CDR1 SGHAT and CDR2 FQNNGV come from the germline V gene. The complete variable domain, with remaining parts taken from reference TRBV11-2 and TRBJ2-3, reads EAGVAQSPRYKIIEKRQSVAFWCNPISGHATLYWYQQILGQGPKLLIQFQNNGVVDDSQLPKDRFSAERLKGVDSTLKIQPAKLEDSAVYLCARRLEVGTDTQYFGPGTRLTVL.

V usage is TRBV4-1 and J usage is TRBJ2-7; 7 bases fit TRBD1. V was pared by 4 bases and J by 0 bases, with 0 bases of the junction left unmatched. This CDR3 contains 13 residues. Germline loops: CDR1 MGHRA, CDR2 YSYEKL. CDR3 amino acids: CASSPGGSYEQYF. The CDR3 DNA reads TGCGCCAGCAGCCCAGGGGGCTCCTACGAGCAGTACTTC.

Here the CDR3 DNA reads TGCGCCAGCAGCTTGGCTGTCGGAGCAGATACGCAGTATTTT. Translation: CASSLAVGADTQYF. The chain links TRBV5-1 to TRBJ2-3; no clear D. The CDR3 loop spans 14 amino acids. The ends were cut back, 0 bases at V and 4 bases at J, with 9 bases in the middle. The germline gives CDR1 SGHRS, CDR2 YFSETQ.

The CDR3 bases are TGTGCCAGCAGCTTAGGCCGGGTGGGCACTGAAGCTTTCTTT. Its translation is CASSLGRVGTEAFF. The J gene is TRBJ1-1, the V gene TRBV7-9; no clear D. The CDR3 is 14 residues long. V was clipped by 1 base and J by 4 bases, with 10 bases between them. In germline, CDR1 is SEHNR, CDR2 FQNEAQ (reference sequence).

V gene TRBV5-1 combines with J gene TRBJ2-5, with a weak D call TRBD2 (6 bases). The V gene's germline CDR1 is SGHRS and CDR2 YFSETQ. V was shortened by 0 bases and J by 3 bases, with 12 bases between the two germline ends. The length of the CDR3 is 15 residues. CDR3 residues: CASSLAGDGKETQYF. DNA for the CDR3: TGCGCCAGCAGCTTGGCGGGAGACGGCAAAGAGACCCAGTACTTC.

V usage is TRBV4-1 and J usage is TRBJ2-3; 7 bases line up with TRBD2. This CDR3 contains 14 residues. Germline V lookup: CDR1 MGHRA, CDR2 YSYEKL. Trimming cost V 3 bases and J 0 bases; bases outside gene matches: 0. CDR3 sequence: CASSQRGSTDTQYF. CDR3 in DNA: TGCGCCAGCAGCCAGCGGGGGAGCACAGATACGCAGTATTTT.

V is TRBV28 and J is TRBJ1-2; maybe TRBD1 (6 bases). Trimming cost V 6 bases and J 1 base, with 18 bases left between them. Germline-derived CDR1 and CDR2 are MDHEN and SYDVKM. This CDR3 is 16 amino acids long. CDR3 protein: CASRPLEGGVNYGYTF. In DNA form, the CDR3 reads TGTGCCAGCAGACCCCTTGAAGGGGGAGTTAACTATGGCTACACCTTC.

V usage is TRBV6-6 and J usage is TRBJ2-7, with a possible D match to TRBD2 (5 bases). Germline loops: CDR1 MNHNY, CDR2 SVGAGI (reference sequence). The CDR3 is made up of 11 amino acids. Trimming left V 6 bases short and J 2 bases short, with 5 bases between. Here the CDR3 reads CASRTTYEQYF. The CDR3 nucleotides are TGTGCCAGCAGGACTACCTACGAGCAGTACTTC.

The rearrangement joins TRBV30 to TRBJ2-1; no clear D. CDR1 is GTSNPN, CDR2 SVGIG, per germline (reference sequence). The CDR3 spans 13 residues. V was cut by 1 base and J by 0 bases, with 4 bases left in between. The CDR3 DNA sequence: TGTGCCTGGAGTGATAACTCCTACAATGAGCAGTTCTTC. Amino acids: CAWSDNSYNEQFF.

This clone has only one observation. The chain carries TRBV6-6 and TRBJ2-7, with D maybe TRBD1 (5 bases). Germline V gene sequence: CDR1 MNHNY, CDR2 SVGAGI (reference sequence). V was pared by 0 bases and J by 0 bases, with 9 bases between. This CDR3 comprises 15 residues. The CDR3 protein is CASSYSPGSSYEQYF. In DNA form, the CDR3 reads TGTGCCAGCAGTTACTCGCCAGGGTCCTCCTACGAGCAGTACTTC.

V gene TRBV6-1 combines with J gene TRBJ1-6; 7 nucleotides agree with TRBD1. Germline V gene sequence: CDR1 MNHNS, CDR2 SASEGT. V lost 1 base and J lost 6; bases outside the gene matches: 6. The CDR3 runs 16 residues. The CDR3 DNA sequence: TGTGCCAGCAGTGAAGTCGGACAGGCCACTAATTCACCCCTCCACTTT. Encoded protein: CASSEVGQATNSPLHF.

This clone was picked up a small number of times. The rearrangement joins TRBV7-9 to TRBJ2-3; TRBD1 aligns across 9 bases. V gave up 6 bases and J gave up 4 bases; unmatched junction bases: 5. In germline, CDR1 is SEHNR, CDR2 FQNEAQ (reference sequence). This CDR3 region has 14 residues. Here the CDR3 reads CASSFGQGSDTQYF. CDR3 nucleotide sequence: TGTGCCAGCAGTTTCGGACAGGGGTCAGATACGCAGTATTTT.

The V gene is TRBV27, the J gene TRBJ2-7, with a possible D match to TRBD1 (6 bases). V was clipped by 2 bases and J by 0 bases, with 11 bases between them. The CDR3 consists of 15 residues. From germline, CDR1 is MNHEY and CDR2 SMNVEV (reference sequence). The CDR3 nucleotides are TGTGCCAGCAGTTTACAGGGGCTAAGCTCCTACGAGCAGTACTTC. Its protein product is CASSLQGLSSYEQYF.

This chain joins TRBV6-1 and TRBJ1-2, with D possibly matching TRBD1 (6 bases). This CDR3 comprises 14 residues. Germline V gene sequence: CDR1 MNHNS, CDR2 SASEGT. V lost 7 bases and J 7 bases, leaving 19 bases between the germline ends. This chain's CDR3 is CASTPTPGVSGYTF. CDR3 sequence (DNA): TGTGCCAGCACCCCCACTCCAGGGGTAAGTGGCTACACCTTC.

This sequence joins TRBV29-1 and TRBJ2-5; maybe TRBD1 (6 bases). The J call may not be correct, given that the DNA end is closer to TRBJ2-7. There are 13 residues in the CDR3. Germline V gene data show CDR1 as SQVTM and CDR2 as ANQGSEA. CDR3: CSVTNRESYEQYF. DNA of the CDR3: TGCAGCGTGACGAACAGGGAATCGTACGAGCAGTACTTC.

This chain uses TRBV7-6 with TRBJ2-1; D not resolved. CDR1 is SGHVS, CDR2 FNYEAQ, per germline. V dropped 1 base and J dropped 0 bases, with 4 bases sitting between them. This CDR3 spans 14 amino acids. CDR3 amino acids: CASSLEPSYNEQFF. The CDR3 DNA follows: TGTGCCAGCAGCTTAGAGCCCTCCTACAATGAGCAGTTCTTC.

V gene TRBV4-2 combines with J gene TRBJ2-3; tentative D call: TRBD1 (6 bases). V lost 2 bases and J 10 bases, leaving 10 bases between the germline ends. In germline, CDR1 is LGHNA, CDR2 YNFKEQ. The CDR3 has 12 residues. The CDR3: CASSQSEGAQYF. CDR3 in DNA: TGTGCCAGCAGCCAATCTGAGGGGGCGCAGTATTTT.

The chain links TRBV28 to TRBJ2-3; TRBD1 agrees at 8 bases. Germline V gene sequence: CDR1 MDHEN, CDR2 SYDVKM. The CDR3 has 16 amino acids. The V gene end was trimmed by 5 bases and the J gene end by 3 bases; junction bases not matched to a gene: 10. CDR3 residues: CASSPIQGVFTDTQYF. The CDR3 region has the DNA TGTGCCAGCAGTCCGATACAGGGGGTCTTTACAGATACGCAGTATTTT.

The chain recombines TRBV27 with TRBJ2-1; no firm D call. V lost 2 bases and J lost 5, with 7 bases in between. The V gene's germline CDR1 is MNHEY and CDR2 SMNVEV (reference sequence). The CDR3 runs 13 residues. The DNA of the CDR3 is TGTGCCAGCAGTTTAGAGGCCGACAATGAGCAGTTCTTC. Protein: CASSLEADNEQFF.